This T cell receptor beta chain was found in a study of blood T cell repertoires in COVID-19. For the study at large: The United States, Italy and Spain provided the acute and convalescent COVID-19 samples. T cells, B-cell-depleted T cells, or PBMCs supplied cDNA or gDNA.

The CDR3 sequence is 14 residues long. Germline assignment: CDR1 SGHTA and CDR2 FQGTGA. Trimming left V 2 bases short and J 1 base short, with 5 bases between. Authors' methods: Reference gene primer amplification in the assay estimated nucleated cell counts. TCRdb's copy holds only in-frame clones and misses some; the assay was immunoSEQ multiplex PCR. That table is the source of V, J and clone size, and D and trimming were worked out from the DNA. The table lists about 300,000 clones, approximately 93% of them singletons. Seattle-derived patients entered the study during active infection and were followed longitudinally.

Sample: peripheral blood. This receptor was obtained from a woman aged 30 to 39 with COVID-19, enrolled during active disease. This sequence joins TRBV7-3 and TRBJ2-2; the D is unclear. This CDR3 is CASSLALNTGELFF. CDR3 nucleotides: TGTGCCAGCAGCTTAGCGTTGAACACCGGGGAGCTGTTTTTT. Supplemented by reference TRBV7-3 and TRBJ2-2, the full variable domain reads GAGVSQTPSNKVTEKGKYVELRCDPISGHTALYWYRQSLGQGPEFLIYFQGTGAADDSGLPNDRFFAVRPEGSVSTLKIQRTERGDSAVYLCASSLALNTGELFFGEGSRLTVL.